This paragraph reports one T cell receptor (beta chain). RNA transcripts were the template, and TCR beta CDR3 regions were amplified from them. Scientists carried out first-round RT-PCR using HTBI primers and then a second-round multiplex PCR. Each CDR3 protein gets one entry after TCRdb re-called the multiplex PCR reads with MiXCR. The table shows 200,000 to 300,000 distinct CDR3 sequences, with about 47% occurring only once. From germline, CDR1 is KGHDR and CDR2 SFDVKD. The CDR3 contains 15 residues. The V gene end was trimmed by 2 bases and the J gene end by 2 bases; junction bases not matched to a gene: 4. The data were obtained in a study of Graves' ophthalmopathy and Graves' hyperthyroidism.

V usage is TRBV24-1 and J usage is TRBJ1-2; 7 bases fit TRBD1. Sequenced: peripheral blood. The origin of this receptor is an adult man with Graves' ophthalmopathy. The CDR3 loop reads CATSDSQGQNYGYTF. CDR3 DNA sequence: TGTGCCACCAGTGATTCCCAGGGACAGAACTATGGCTACACCTTC.